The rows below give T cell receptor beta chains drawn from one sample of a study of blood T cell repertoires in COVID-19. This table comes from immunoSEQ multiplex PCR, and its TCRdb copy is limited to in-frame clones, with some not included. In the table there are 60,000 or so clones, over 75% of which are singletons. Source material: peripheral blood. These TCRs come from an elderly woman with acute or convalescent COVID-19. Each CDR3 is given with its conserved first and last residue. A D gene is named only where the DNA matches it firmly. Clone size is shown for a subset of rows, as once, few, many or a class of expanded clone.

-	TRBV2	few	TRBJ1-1	CASSSYSRGWWAEAFF	TGTGCCAGCAGCTCATACTCCCGGGGGTGGTGGGCTGAAGCTTTCTTT
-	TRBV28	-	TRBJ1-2	CASSPGGTPGGYTF	TGTGCCAGCAGTCCTGGGGGGACCCCCGGGGGCTACACCTTC
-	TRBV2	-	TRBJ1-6	CASESGNSPLHF	TGTGCCAGCGAATCAGGGAACTCACCCCTCCACTTT
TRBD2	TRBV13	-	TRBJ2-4	CASRSGGVPKNIQYF	TGTGCCAGCAGGTCGGGGGGAGTCCCCAAAAACATTCAGTACTTC
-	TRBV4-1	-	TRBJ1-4	CASSQTTGTNEKLFF	TGCGCCAGCAGCCAGACGACAGGAACTAATGAAAAACTGTTTTTT
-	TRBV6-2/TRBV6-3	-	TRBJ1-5	CASSYLPRNSNQPQHF	TGTGCCAGCAGTTACCTCCCGCGCAATAGCAATCAGCCCCAGCATTTT
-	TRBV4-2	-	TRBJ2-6	CASSQEGQGIGGANVLTF	TGTGCCAGCAGCCAAGAAGGCCAGGGGATAGGTGGGGCCAACGTCCTGACTTTC
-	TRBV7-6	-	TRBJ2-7	CASSLGGGADYEQYF	TGTGCCAGCAGCTTAGGTGGGGGCGCGGACTACGAGCAGTACTTC
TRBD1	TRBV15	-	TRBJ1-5	CATSRDMVGAGQARHQPQHF	TGTGCCACCAGCAGAGATATGGTAGGGGCCGGACAGGCTCGGCATCAGCCCCAGCATTTT
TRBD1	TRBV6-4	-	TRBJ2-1	CASSQDRGAYNEQFF	TGTGCCAGCAGTCAGGACAGGGGCGCCTACAATGAGCAGTTCTTC
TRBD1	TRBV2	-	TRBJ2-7	CASSDGTVYEQYF	TGTGCCAGCAGTGATGGGACAGTTTACGAGCAGTACTTC
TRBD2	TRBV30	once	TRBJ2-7	CAWRAPGGINEQYF	TGTGCCTGGAGGGCCCCGGGGGGAATCAACGAGCAGTACTTC
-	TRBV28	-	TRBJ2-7	CASTEGGASGALNYEQYF	TGTGCCAGCACCGAGGGGGGGGCTAGCGGAGCTTTGAATTACGAGCAGTACTTC
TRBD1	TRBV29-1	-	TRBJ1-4	CSGAGGSGEKLFF	TGCAGCGGAGCAGGGGGCAGTGGTGAAAAACTGTTTTTT
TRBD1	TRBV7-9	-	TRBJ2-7	CASSFVGTGSYEQYF	TGTGCCAGCAGCTTTGTCGGGACAGGTTCCTACGAGCAGTACTTC
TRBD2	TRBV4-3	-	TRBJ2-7	CASSKEGGIAGETYEQYF	TGCGCCAGCAGCAAAGAAGGAGGAATAGCGGGGGAAACCTACGAGCAGTACTTC
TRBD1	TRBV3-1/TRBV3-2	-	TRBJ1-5	CASSQEGTGEGQPQHF	TGTGCCAGCAGCCAAGAGGGGACAGGGGAGGGTCAGCCCCAGCATTTT
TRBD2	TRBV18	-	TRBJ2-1	CASSPPNKRGSSYNEQFF	TGTGCCAGCTCACCACCTAATAAGCGGGGAAGCTCCTACAATGAGCAGTTCTTC
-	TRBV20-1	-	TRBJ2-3	CSAQGWPYF	TGCAGTGCCCAGGGTTGGCCGTATTTT
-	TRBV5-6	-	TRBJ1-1	CASKKQGLNTEAFF	TGTGCCAGCAAGAAACAGGGTTTGAACACTGAAGCTTTCTTT
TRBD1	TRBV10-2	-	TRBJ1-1	CASSWDSNTEAFF	TGCGCCAGCAGTTGGGACAGTAACACTGAAGCTTTCTTT
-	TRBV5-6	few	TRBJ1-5	CASSFGETDAPQHF	TGTGCCAGCAGCTTCGGGGAAACCGATGCTCCCCAGCATTTT
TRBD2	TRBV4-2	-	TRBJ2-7	CASSQPGPSGGNYEQYF	TGTGCCAGCAGCCAACCCGGACCTAGCGGGGGGAACTACGAGCAGTACTTC
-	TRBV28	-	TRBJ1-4	CASTGQLNEKLFF	TGTGCCAGCACTGGACAGTTGAATGAAAAACTGTTTTTT
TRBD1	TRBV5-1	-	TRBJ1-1	CASSGTGTGGTEAFF	TGCGCCAGCAGCGGTACCGGGACAGGGGGCACTGAAGCTTTCTTT
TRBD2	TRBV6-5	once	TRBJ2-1	CASSSSGRPYNEQFF	TGTGCCAGCAGTTCGAGCGGGAGACCCTACAATGAGCAGTTCTTC
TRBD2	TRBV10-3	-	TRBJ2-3	CAISSSGTSTDTQYF	TGTGCCATCAGTTCTAGCGGGACCTCCACAGATACGCAGTATTTT
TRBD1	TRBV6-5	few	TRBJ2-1	CASSPADRGYFWFF	TGTGCCAGCAGCCCCGCGGACAGGGGGTATTTCTGGTTCTTC
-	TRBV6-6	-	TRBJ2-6	CASTGQSGANVLTF	TGTGCCAGCACCGGACAATCTGGGGCCAACGTCCTGACTTTC